Listed here are 17 T cell receptor beta chains from one sample, sequenced in a study of blood T cell repertoires in COVID-19. Method: immunoSEQ multiplex PCR; TCRdb's copy keeps in-frame clones and lacks some. The sample has about 110,000 clones, roughly 88% seen once. The specimen sequenced was peripheral blood. All receptors derive from a woman aged 80 or over with active or convalescent COVID-19.

The rearrangement links TRBV7-2 to TRBJ1-5; D may be TRBD1 (6 bases). The CDR3 runs 15 residues. The germline gives CDR1 SGHTA, CDR2 FQGNSA. The V end lost 1 base, the J end lost 6 bases, and 13 bases lay between the germline ends. The CDR3 protein is CASSLEQGLSQPQHF. The CDR3 DNA is TGTGCCAGCAGCTTAGAACAGGGTCTCAGTCAGCCCCAGCATTTT.

The chain combines TRBV5-4 with TRBJ2-3; 7 bases fit TRBD2. V gave up 2 bases and J gave up 2 bases; unmatched junction bases: 8. Germline V CDR1 and CDR2: SGHNT, YYREEE (reference sequence). The CDR3 length is 16 residues. The DNA of the CDR3 is TGTGCCAGCAGCTTCTCGGGAGGTCGAATCACAGATACGCAGTATTTT. Amino acid sequence: CASSFSGGRITDTQYF. Filled out from reference TRBV5-4 and TRBJ2-3, the complete variable domain reads ETGVTQSPTHLIKTRGQQVTLRCSSQSGHNTVSWYQQALGQGPQFIFQYYREEENGRGNFPPRFSGLQFPNYSSELNVNALELDDSALYLCASSFSGGRITDTQYFGPGTRLTVL.

The gene calls are TRBV5-4 and TRBJ1-2, with 10 nucleotides matching TRBD1. Germline lookup yields CDR1 SGHNT and CDR2 YYREEE (reference sequence). V dropped 3 bases and J dropped 7; count of bases not matched to a gene: 6. The CDR3 covers 14 residues. CDR3 sequence: CASSSTGGAGGYTF. Written as DNA, the CDR3 is TGTGCCAGCAGCTCGACAGGGGGCGCCGGTGGCTACACCTTC.

This chain uses TRBV30 with TRBJ1-3; the match to TRBD1 covers 9 bases. The CDR3 runs 15 residues. CDR1 and CDR2 from the germline V gene are GTSNPN and SVGIG (reference sequence). The CDR3 sequence is CAKATGGTSGNTIYF. The CDR3 DNA follows: TGTGCTAAAGCGACAGGGGGGACATCGGGAAACACCATATATTTT.

CDR3 DNA: TGTGCCATCAGTAGCGGACGCAATGAGCAGTTCTTC. It translates to CAISSGRNEQFF. This sequence joins TRBV10-3 and TRBJ2-1, with D tentatively TRBD2 (5 bases). Germline CDR1 reads ENHRY; CDR2 reads SYGVKD. The ends were cut back, 5 bases at V and 6 bases at J, with 8 bases in the middle. CDR3 length: 12 amino acids.

This sequence joins TRBV6-5 and TRBJ1-1, with D possibly TRBD1 on 6 matching bases. Trimming stripped 4 bases from V and 5 bases from J, with 11 bases between. Germline CDR1 reads MNHEY; CDR2 reads SVGAGI. CDR3 length: 13 amino acids. CDR3 loop: CASSSEGGTEAFF. DNA of the CDR3: TGTGCCAGCAGTTCCGAGGGGGGGACTGAAGCTTTCTTT.

The chain joins TRBV18 to TRBJ2-5; maybe TRBD1 (6 bases). Trimming took off 5 bases at V and 5 bases at J, with 15 bases between the two ends. From germline, CDR1 is KGHSH and CDR2 LQKENI. This CDR3 comprises 14 residues. The DNA for the CDR3 is TGTGCCAGCTCATTATACGGGACACCCGAGACCCAGTACTTC. Amino acids: CASSLYGTPETQYF.

This clone appeared a few times. The chain is built from TRBV13 and TRBJ1-1; D might be TRBD1 (6 bases). The CDR3 is made up of 14 amino acids. V was trimmed by 8 bases and J by 0 bases, leaving 13 bases between them. CDR1 PRHDT and CDR2 FYEKMQ come from the germline V gene (reference sequence). This chain's CDR3 is CASAEGGLNTEAFF. In DNA, the CDR3 is TGTGCCAGCGCCGAGGGGGGGCTGAACACTGAAGCTTTCTTT.

J is TRBJ2-7 and V is TRBV5-1, with 7 positions matching TRBD1. The V segment lost 1 base and the J segment 1 base; nucleotides outside the gene matches: 8. The germline gives CDR1 SGHRS, CDR2 YFSETQ. This CDR3 spans 16 amino acids. As DNA, the CDR3 is TGCGCCAGCAGCTTGAGCCCTACAGGGGTATCCTACGAGCAGTACTTC. Residues: CASSLSPTGVSYEQYF.

In this sample, this clone turned up once. V is TRBV6-2 or TRBV6-3 and J is TRBJ2-5; 13 bases are shared with TRBD2. J lost 4 bases, V lost 6 bases, and 5 bases had no gene match. Germline assignment: CDR1 MNHEY and CDR2 SVGEGT. The CDR3 is 15 amino acids. The CDR3 DNA follows: TGTGCCAGCAGCCGGACTAGCGGGAGTGTAGAGACCCAGTACTTC. It codes for CASSRTSGSVETQYF.

This clone was counted between two and nine times. This chain connects TRBV5-1 to TRBJ1-1; no definite D call. This CDR3 contains 14 residues. Germline assignment: CDR1 SGHRS and CDR2 YFSETQ. The V gene lost 4 bases and the J gene lost 7 bases, with 17 bases spanning the gap. The CDR3 loop reads CASSVPGMGHEAFF. The DNA for the CDR3 is TGCGCCAGCAGCGTACCCGGGATGGGCCATGAAGCTTTCTTT.

The rearrangement links TRBV11-2 to TRBJ1-6; D perhaps matches TRBD1 (5 bases). The CDR3 contains 14 residues. Germline V gene sequence: CDR1 SGHAT, CDR2 FQNNGV. V lost 4 bases to trimming and J lost 10 bases, with 14 bases between them. CDR3 DNA: TGTGCCAGCAGCTCCTCGGAGGGGAGCTCACCCCTCCACTTT. The encoded protein is CASSSSEGSSPLHF.

Concerning this clone itself: Within the sample, other DNA sequences also encode this same CDR3. The chain couples TRBV27 to TRBJ2-2, with D possibly matching TRBD2 (5 bases). In germline, CDR1 is MNHEY, CDR2 SMNVEV (reference sequence). Trimming pared 0 bases from V and 2 bases from J, leaving 10 bases between. This CDR3 has 16 residues. The CDR3 nucleotides are TGTGCCAGCAGTTTATCGAGGGCCCTAAACACCGGGGAGCTGTTTTTT. Its translation is CASSLSRALNTGELFF.

The chain uses TRBV2 and TRBJ2-3, with 13 bases matching TRBD2. Trimming cost V 8 bases and J 2 bases; bases outside gene matches: 4. This CDR3 contains 15 residues. The germline V gene has CDR1 SNHLY and CDR2 FYNNEI. DNA of the CDR3: TGTGCCAGCGGGGGACTAGCGGGAATCACAGATACGCAGTATTTT. This sequence encodes CASGGLAGITDTQYF.

The rearrangement links TRBV19 to TRBJ2-4, with D perhaps TRBD1 (5 bases). CDR1 and CDR2 from the germline V gene are LNHDA and SQIVND (reference sequence). V was cut by 2 bases and J by 3 bases, with 11 bases left in between. There are 15 residues in the CDR3. In nucleotides, the CDR3 is TGTGCCAGTAGTATAACCAGGGCTGACAAAAACATTCAGTACTTC. Translating gives CASSITRADKNIQYF. The entire variable domain, with the rest obtained from reference TRBV19 and TRBJ2-4, is as follows: DGGITQSPKYLFRKEGQNVTLSCEQNLNHDAMYWYRQDPGQGLRLIYYSQIVNDFQKGDIAEGYSVSREKKESFPLTVTSAQKNPTAFYLCASSITRADKNIQYFGAGTRLSVL.

The chain combines TRBV6-6 with TRBJ2-3; 9 nucleotides line up with TRBD2. Germline V gene data show CDR1 as MNHNY and CDR2 as SVGAGI (reference sequence). The CDR3 runs 14 residues. Losses at the gene ends were 8 bases for V and 1 base for J; bases not matched to a gene: 4. The CDR3 protein is CASRGGAGTDTQYF. CDR3 in DNA: TGTGCCAGCCGCGGGGGGGCCGGCACAGATACGCAGTATTTT.

The rearrangement links TRBV15 to TRBJ1-4; 9 bases match TRBD1. With 2 bases clipped from V and 8 bases from J, the junction kept 9 bases outside the gene matches. The CDR3 contains 16 residues. Germline V gene lookup returns CDR1 LNHNV and CDR2 YYDKDF (reference sequence). The CDR3 region is CATSRSRDRVGEKLFF. The CDR3 DNA reads as TGTGCCACCAGCAGAAGCCGGGACAGGGTGGGGGAAAAACTGTTTTTT. The full variable domain, its missing parts supplied by reference TRBV15 and TRBJ1-4, is DAMVIQNPRYQVTQFGKPVTLSCSQTLNHNVMYWYQQKSSQAPKLLFHYYDKDFNNEADTPDNFQSRRPNTSFCFLDIRSPGLGDTAMYLCATSRSRDRVGEKLFFGSGTQLSVL.